Each of the 6 T cell receptor beta chains below was sequenced from the same sample in a study of shared clonotypes between healthy human individuals (TCRdb year 2020). The receptor library was made with the immunoSEQ multiplex PCR assay. This is the immuneACCESS table as TCRdb keeps it, with only in-frame sequences that have V and J called. A part of the clones is gone; compared with another copy, unresolved V genes explain less than half, and the rest is unexplained. Here the sample has about 1.5 million clones; 98% occur a single time. The top ten hold less than 0.55% of the sample. Sequences were obtained from naive CD4+ T cells sorted from blood. The sample's cell subset or site label is to be understood as: CD45RA+ positively selected. The receptors stem from a man under 40 in good health.

This sequence joins TRBV9 and TRBJ2-7; D unresolved. CDR1 and CDR2 (germline): SGDLS, YYNGEE. Trimming removed 4 bases from V and 0 bases from J, with 11 bases in between. This CDR3 comprises 14 residues. The CDR3 sequence: CASSQGGFSYEQYF. In DNA form, the CDR3 reads TGTGCCAGCAGCCAAGGCGGCTTCTCCTACGAGCAGTACTTC.

CDR3 sequence: CASSPGHRPTNEKLFF. CDR3 DNA sequence: TGCGCCAGCAGCCCGGGACACCGGCCAACTAATGAAAAACTGTTTTTT. The chain joins TRBV5-1 to TRBJ1-4, with a possible D match to TRBD1 (6 bases). The CDR3 spans 16 residues. Per germline, CDR1 SGHRS and CDR2 YFSETQ. Trimming took off 4 bases at V and 0 bases at J, with 13 bases between the two ends.

The gene calls are TRBV9 and TRBJ1-1; D call uncertain. The V gene's germline CDR1 is SGDLS and CDR2 YYNGEE. Trimming took off 0 bases at V and 0 bases at J, with 9 bases between the two ends. This CDR3 comprises 15 residues. CDR3 sequence: CASSVAVAMNTEAFF. The CDR3 DNA is TGTGCCAGCAGCGTAGCTGTGGCAATGAACACTGAAGCTTTCTTT.

This chain uses TRBV29-1 with TRBJ2-7; D unclear. The CDR3 loop spans 13 amino acids. The V gene's germline CDR1 is SQVTM and CDR2 ANQGSEA. V lost 7 bases and J 6 bases, leaving 19 bases between the germline ends. CDR3 bases: TGCAGCGCCCTCTCCAACGTAGGGCGCGAGCAGTACTTC. Residues: CSALSNVGREQYF.

Remarks on this clone: The sample holds other DNA sequences that translate to the same CDR3. The rearrangement uses TRBV9 and TRBJ2-1; possibly TRBD1 for D (6 bases). The CDR3 runs 16 residues. In germline, CDR1 is SGDLS, CDR2 YYNGEE. With 0 bases removed from V and 1 base from J, the gap between germline ends came to 11 bases. CDR3 sequence reads: CASSVGGRRSYNEQFF. The DNA for the CDR3 is TGTGCCAGCAGCGTAGGGGGGCGGCGATCCTACAATGAGCAGTTCTTC.

V gene TRBV10-2 combines with J gene TRBJ2-2, with TRBD1 as a possible D gene (6 bases). The CDR3 covers 15 residues. Germline assignment: CDR1 WSHSY and CDR2 SAAADI. Trimming removed 7 bases from V and 1 base from J, with 13 bases in between. The CDR3 region has the DNA TGCGCCAGCATCCTCCAGGGGAGGAACACCGGGGAGCTGTTTTTT. As protein: CASILQGRNTGELFF.